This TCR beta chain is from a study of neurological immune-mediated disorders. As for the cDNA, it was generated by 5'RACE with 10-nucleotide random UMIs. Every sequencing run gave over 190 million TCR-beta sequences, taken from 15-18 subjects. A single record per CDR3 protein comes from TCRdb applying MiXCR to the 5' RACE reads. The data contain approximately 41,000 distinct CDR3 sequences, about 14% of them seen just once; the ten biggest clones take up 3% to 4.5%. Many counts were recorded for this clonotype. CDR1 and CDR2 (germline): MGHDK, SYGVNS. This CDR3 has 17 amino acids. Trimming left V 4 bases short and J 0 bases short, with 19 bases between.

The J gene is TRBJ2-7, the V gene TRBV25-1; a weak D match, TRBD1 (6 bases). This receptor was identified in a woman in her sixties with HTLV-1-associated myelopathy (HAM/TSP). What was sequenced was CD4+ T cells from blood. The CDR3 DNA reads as TGTGCCAGCAGTGTAATAGGGGGATCCGAGAGCTCCTACGAGCAGTACTTC. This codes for CASSVIGGSESSYEQYF.